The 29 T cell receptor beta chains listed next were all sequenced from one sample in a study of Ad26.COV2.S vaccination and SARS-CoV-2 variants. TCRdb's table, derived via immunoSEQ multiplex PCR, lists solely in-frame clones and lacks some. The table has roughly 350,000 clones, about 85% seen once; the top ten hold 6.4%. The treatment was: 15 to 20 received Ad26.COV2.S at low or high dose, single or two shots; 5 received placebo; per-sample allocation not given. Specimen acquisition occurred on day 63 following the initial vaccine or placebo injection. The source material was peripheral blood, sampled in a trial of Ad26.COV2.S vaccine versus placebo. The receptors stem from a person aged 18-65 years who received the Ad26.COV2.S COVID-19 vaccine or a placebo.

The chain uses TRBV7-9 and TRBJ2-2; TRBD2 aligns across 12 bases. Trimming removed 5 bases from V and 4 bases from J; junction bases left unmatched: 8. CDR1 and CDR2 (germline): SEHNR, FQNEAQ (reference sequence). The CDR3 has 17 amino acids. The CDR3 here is CASSPPLAGGATGELFF. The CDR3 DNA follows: TGTGCCAGCAGCCCCCCTCTAGCGGGAGGGGCCACCGGGGAGCTGTTTTTT.

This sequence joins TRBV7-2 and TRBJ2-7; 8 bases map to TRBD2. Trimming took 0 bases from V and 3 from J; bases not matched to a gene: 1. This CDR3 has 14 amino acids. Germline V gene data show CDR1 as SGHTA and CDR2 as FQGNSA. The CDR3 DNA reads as TGTGCCAGCAGCTTAGCGCGGGGGGACTACGAGCAGTACTTC. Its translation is CASSLARGDYEQYF.

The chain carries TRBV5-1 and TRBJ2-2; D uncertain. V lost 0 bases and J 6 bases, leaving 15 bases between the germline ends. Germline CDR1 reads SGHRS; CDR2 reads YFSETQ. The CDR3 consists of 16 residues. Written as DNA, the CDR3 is TGCGCCAGCAGCTTGGATGGAAACCGATGGGCCGGGGAGCTGTTTTTT. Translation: CASSLDGNRWAGELFF. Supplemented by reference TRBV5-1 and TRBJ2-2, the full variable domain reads KAGVTQTPRYLIKTRGQQVTLSCSPISGHRSVSWYQQTPGQGLQFLFEYFSETQRNKGNFPGRFSGRQFSNSRSEMNVSTLELGDSALYLCASSLDGNRWAGELFFGEGSRLTVL.

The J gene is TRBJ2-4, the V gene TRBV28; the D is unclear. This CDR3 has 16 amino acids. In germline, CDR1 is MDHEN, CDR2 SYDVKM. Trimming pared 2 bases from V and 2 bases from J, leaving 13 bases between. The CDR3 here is CASSLVLRSTKNIQYF. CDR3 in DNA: TGTGCCAGCAGTTTAGTTCTACGTTCGACCAAAAACATTCAGTACTTC.

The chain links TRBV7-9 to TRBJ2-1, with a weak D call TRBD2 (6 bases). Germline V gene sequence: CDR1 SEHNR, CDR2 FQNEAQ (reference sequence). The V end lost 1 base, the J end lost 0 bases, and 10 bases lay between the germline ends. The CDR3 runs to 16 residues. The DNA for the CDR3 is TGTGCCAGCAGCTTAGTCGCGGGGAGCTCCTACAATGAGCAGTTCTTC. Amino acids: CASSLVAGSSYNEQFF.

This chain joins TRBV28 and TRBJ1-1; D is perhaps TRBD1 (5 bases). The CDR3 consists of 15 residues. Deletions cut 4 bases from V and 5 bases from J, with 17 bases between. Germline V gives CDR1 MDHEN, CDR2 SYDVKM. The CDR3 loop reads CASSSTGRVGTEAFF. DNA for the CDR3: TGTGCCAGCAGTTCCACTGGCAGGGTTGGTACTGAAGCTTTCTTT.

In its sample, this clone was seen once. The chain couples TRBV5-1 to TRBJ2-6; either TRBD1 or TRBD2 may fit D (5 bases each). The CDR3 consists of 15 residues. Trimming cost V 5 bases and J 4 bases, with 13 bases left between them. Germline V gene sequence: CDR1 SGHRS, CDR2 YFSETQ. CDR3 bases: TGCGCCAGCAGTAAAGGGACGCCCGGGGCCAACGTCCTGACTTTC. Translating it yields CASSKGTPGANVLTF.

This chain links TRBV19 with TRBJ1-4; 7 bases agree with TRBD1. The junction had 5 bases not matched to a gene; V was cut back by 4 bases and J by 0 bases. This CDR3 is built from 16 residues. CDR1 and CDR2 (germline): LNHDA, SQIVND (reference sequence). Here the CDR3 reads CASSRRQGATNEKLFF. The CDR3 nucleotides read TGTGCCAGTAGTAGAAGACAGGGCGCAACTAATGAAAAACTGTTTTTT.

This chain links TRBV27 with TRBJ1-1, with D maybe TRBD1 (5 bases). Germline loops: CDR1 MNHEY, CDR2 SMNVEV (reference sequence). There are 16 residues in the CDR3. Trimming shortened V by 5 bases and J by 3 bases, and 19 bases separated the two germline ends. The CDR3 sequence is CASSRQGGRGYTEAFF. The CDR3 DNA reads TGTGCCAGCAGTCGGCAGGGTGGGCGAGGGTACACTGAAGCTTTCTTT.

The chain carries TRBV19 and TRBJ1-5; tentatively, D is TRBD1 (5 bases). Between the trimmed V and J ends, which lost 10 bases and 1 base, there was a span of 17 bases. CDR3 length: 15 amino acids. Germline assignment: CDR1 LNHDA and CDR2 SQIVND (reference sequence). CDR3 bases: TGTGCCACTCGAGGGGCAGGGATGAGCAATCAGCCCCAGCATTTT. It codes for CATRGAGMSNQPQHF.

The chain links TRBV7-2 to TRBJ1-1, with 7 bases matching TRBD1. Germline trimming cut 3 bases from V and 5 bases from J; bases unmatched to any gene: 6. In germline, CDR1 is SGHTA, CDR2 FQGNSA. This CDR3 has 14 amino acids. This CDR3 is CASSLIGGGTEAFF. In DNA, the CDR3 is TGTGCCAGCAGCTTGATAGGGGGCGGGACTGAAGCTTTCTTT. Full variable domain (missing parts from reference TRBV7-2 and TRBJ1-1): GAGVSQSPSNKVTEKGKDVELRCDPISGHTALYWYRQSLGQGLEFLIYFQGNSAPDKSGLPSDRFSAERTGGSVSTLTIQRTQQEDSAVYLCASSLIGGGTEAFFGQGTRLTVV.

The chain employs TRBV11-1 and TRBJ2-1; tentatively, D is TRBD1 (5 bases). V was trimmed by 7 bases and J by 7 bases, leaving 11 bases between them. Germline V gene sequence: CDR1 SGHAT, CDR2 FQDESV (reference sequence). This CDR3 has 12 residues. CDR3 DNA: TGTGCCAGCAATTCCAAGGGGAATGAGCAGTTCTTC. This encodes CASNSKGNEQFF.

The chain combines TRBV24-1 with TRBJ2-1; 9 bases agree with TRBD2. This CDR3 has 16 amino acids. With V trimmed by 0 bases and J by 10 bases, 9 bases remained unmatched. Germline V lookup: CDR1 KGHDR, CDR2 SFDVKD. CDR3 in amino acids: CATSDLKAGGPDEQFF. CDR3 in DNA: TGTGCCACCAGTGATTTGAAGGCGGGAGGGCCAGACGAGCAGTTCTTC.

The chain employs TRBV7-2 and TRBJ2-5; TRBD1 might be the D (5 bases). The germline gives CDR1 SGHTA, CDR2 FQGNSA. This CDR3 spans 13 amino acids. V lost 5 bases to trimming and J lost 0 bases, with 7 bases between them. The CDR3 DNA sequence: TGTGCCAGCAGCGCGGACAACCAAGAGACCCAGTACTTC. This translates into CASSADNQETQYF.

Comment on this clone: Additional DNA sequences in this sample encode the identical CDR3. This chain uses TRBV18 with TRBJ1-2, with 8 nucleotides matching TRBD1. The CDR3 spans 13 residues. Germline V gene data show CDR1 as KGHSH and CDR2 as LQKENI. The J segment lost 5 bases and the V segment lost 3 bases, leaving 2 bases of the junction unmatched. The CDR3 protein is CASSPDRAYGYTF. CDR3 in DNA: TGTGCCAGCTCACCGGACAGGGCTTATGGCTACACCTTC.

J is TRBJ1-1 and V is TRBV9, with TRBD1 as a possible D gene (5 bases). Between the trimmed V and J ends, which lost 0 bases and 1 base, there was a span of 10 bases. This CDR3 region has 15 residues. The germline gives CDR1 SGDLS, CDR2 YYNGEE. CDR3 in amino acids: CASSVAVRGNTEAFF. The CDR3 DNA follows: TGTGCCAGCAGCGTAGCTGTTAGGGGGAACACTGAAGCTTTCTTT.

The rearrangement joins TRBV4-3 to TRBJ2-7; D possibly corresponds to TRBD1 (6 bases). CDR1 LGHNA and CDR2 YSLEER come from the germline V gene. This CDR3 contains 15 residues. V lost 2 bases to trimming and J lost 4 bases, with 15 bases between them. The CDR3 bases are TGCGCCAGCAGCCAATACCCGGGACATAGATACGAGCAGTACTTC. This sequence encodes CASSQYPGHRYEQYF.

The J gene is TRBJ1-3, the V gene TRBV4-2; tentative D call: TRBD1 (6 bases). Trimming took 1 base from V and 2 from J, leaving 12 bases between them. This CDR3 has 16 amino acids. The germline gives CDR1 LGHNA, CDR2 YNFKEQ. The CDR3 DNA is TGTGCCAGCAGCCAAGTTACAGGGAGGACTGGAAACACCATATATTTT. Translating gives CASSQVTGRTGNTIYF.

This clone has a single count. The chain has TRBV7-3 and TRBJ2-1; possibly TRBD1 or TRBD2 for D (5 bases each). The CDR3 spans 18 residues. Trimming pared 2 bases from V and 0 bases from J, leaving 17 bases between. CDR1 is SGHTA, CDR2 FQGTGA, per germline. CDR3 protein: CASSLGVPGASSYNEQFF. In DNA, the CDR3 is TGTGCCAGCAGCTTAGGCGTACCCGGGGCAAGCTCCTACAATGAGCAGTTCTTC.

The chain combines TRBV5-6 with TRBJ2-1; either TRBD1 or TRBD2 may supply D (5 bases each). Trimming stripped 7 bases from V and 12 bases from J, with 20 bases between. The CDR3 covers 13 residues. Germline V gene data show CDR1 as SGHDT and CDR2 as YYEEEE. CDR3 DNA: TGTGCCAGCTGGAGTACAGGCTACGGAGGGCAGTTCTTC. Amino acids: CASWSTGYGGQFF.

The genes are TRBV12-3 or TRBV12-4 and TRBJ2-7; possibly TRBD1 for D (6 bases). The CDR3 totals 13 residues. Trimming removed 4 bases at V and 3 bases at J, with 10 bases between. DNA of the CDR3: TGTGCCAGCAGTTCGGACAGCTTCTACGAGCAGTACTTC. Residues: CASSSDSFYEQYF.

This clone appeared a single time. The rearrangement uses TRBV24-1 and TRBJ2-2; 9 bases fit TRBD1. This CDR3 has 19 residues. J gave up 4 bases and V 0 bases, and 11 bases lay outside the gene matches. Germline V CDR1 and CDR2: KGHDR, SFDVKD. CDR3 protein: CATSDLPTWGTGPTGELFF. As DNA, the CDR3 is TGTGCCACCAGTGATTTGCCTACCTGGGGGACAGGGCCCACCGGGGAGCTGTTTTTT.

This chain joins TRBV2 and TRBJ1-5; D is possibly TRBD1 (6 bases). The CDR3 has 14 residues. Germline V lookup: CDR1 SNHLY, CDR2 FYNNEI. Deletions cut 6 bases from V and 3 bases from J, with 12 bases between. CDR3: CASRARTVNQPQHF. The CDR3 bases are TGTGCCAGCAGGGCAAGGACAGTCAATCAGCCCCAGCATTTT.

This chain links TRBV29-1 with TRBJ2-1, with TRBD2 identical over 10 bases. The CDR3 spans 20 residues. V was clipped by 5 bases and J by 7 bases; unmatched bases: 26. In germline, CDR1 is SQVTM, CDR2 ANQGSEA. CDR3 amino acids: CSVHRGGLAGVGQRGNEQFF. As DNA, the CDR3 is TGCAGCGTTCATCGTGGGGGCCTAGCGGGAGTAGGCCAGAGGGGGAATGAGCAGTTCTTC.

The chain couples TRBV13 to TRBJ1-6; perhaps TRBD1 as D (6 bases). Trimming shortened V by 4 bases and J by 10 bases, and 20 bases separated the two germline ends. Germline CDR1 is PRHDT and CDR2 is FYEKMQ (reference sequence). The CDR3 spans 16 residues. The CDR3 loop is CASSSIKEGVGSPLHF. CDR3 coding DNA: TGTGCCAGCAGCTCAATCAAAGAGGGGGTCGGGTCACCCCTCCACTTT.

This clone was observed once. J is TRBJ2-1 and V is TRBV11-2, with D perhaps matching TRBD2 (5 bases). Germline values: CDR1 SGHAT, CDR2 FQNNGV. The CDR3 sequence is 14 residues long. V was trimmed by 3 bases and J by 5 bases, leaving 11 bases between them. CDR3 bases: TGTGCCAGCAGCTTGAGGACTTTTAACAATGAGCAGTTCTTC. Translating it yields CASSLRTFNNEQFF.

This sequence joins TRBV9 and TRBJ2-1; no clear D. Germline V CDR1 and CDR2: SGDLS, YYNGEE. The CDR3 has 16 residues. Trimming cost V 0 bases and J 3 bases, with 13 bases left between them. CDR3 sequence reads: CASSVEDGVVYNEQFF. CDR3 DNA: TGTGCCAGCAGCGTAGAAGACGGCGTAGTCTACAATGAGCAGTTCTTC.

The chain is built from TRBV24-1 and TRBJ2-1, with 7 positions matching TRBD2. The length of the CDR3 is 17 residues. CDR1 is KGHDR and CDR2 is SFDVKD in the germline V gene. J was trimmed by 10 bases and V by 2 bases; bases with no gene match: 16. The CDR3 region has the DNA TGTGCCACCAGTGATTCTGCGGCTAGCGGATGGAACGTCGAGCAGTTCTTC. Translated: CATSDSAASGWNVEQFF.

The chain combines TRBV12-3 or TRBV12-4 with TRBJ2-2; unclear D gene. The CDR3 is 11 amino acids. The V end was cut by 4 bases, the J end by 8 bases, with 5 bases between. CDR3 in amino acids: CASSSPGELFF. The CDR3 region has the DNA TGTGCCAGCAGTTCCCCGGGGGAGCTGTTTTTT.